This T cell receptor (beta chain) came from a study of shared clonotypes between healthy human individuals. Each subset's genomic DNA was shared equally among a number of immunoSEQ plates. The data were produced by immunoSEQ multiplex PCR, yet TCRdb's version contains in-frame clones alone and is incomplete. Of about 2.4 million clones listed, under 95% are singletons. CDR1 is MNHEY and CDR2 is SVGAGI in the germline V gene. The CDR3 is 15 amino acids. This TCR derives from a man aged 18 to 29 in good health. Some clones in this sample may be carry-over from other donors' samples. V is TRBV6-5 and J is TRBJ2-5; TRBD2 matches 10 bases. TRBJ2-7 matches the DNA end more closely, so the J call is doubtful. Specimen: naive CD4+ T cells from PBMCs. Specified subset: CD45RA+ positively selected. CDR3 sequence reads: CASSYSGGRTYEQYF. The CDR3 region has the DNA TGTGCCAGCAGTTATAGCGGGGGGAGGACCTACGAGCAGTACTTC.